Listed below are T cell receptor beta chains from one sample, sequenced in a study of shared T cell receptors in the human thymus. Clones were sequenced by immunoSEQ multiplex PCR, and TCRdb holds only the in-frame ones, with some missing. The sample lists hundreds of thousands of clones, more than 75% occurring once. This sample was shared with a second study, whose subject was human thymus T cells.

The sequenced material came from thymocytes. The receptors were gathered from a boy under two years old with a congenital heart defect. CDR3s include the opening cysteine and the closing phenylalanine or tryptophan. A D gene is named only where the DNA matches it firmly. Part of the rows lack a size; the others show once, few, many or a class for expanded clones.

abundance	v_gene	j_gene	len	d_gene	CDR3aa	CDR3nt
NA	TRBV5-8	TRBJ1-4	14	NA	CASSGYEGGEKLFF	TGTGCCAGCAGCGGCTACGAGGGAGGCGAAAAACTGTTTTTT
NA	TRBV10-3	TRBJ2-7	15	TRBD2	CAISESKRDSYEQYF	TGTGCCATCAGTGAGTCTAAGCGGGACTCCTACGAGCAGTACTTC
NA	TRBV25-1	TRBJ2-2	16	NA	CASSESRQGNTGELFF	TGTGCCAGCAGTGAGAGTAGGCAGGGGAACACCGGGGAGCTGTTTTTT
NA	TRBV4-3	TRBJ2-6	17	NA	CASSQDGGRGGANVLTF	TGCGCCAGCAGCCAAGACGGAGGTCGGGGTGGGGCCAACGTCCTGACTTTC
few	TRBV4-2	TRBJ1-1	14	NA	CASSQSRMNTEAFF	TGTGCCAGCAGCCAATCCAGGATGAACACTGAAGCTTTCTTT
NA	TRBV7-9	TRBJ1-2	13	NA	CASNRPGNYGYTF	TGTGCCAGCAACCGTCCAGGGAACTATGGCTACACCTTC
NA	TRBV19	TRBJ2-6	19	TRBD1	CASSAGTGSSGSGANVLTF	TGTGCCAGTAGTGCCGGGACAGGCTCAAGTGGCTCTGGGGCCAACGTCCTGACTTTC
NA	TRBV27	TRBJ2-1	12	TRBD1	CASSFSRGPQFF	TGTGCCAGCAGTTTCAGCAGGGGGCCGCAGTTCTTC
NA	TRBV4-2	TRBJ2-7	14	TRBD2	CASSQTGEGYEQYF	TGTGCCAGCAGCCAAACCGGGGAGGGCTACGAGCAGTACTTC
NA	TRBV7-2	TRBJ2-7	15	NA	CASSLGGQGGLEQYF	TGTGCCAGCAGCTTAGGGGGGCAGGGAGGGCTCGAGCAGTACTTC
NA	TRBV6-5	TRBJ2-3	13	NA	CASSSGQSDTQYF	TGTGCCAGCAGTTCCGGACAGAGCGATACGCAGTATTTT
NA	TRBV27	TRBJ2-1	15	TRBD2	CASRRAASGFPEQFF	TGTGCCAGCAGGCGAGCGGCTAGCGGGTTCCCTGAGCAGTTCTTC
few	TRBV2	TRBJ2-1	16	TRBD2	CASSPMGAGESNEQFF	TGTGCCAGCAGTCCAATGGGAGCGGGAGAGTCCAATGAGCAGTTCTTC
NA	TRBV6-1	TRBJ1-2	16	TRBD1	CASSVTGTGVDYGYTF	TGTGCCAGCAGTGTAACCGGGACAGGGGTTGACTATGGCTACACCTTC
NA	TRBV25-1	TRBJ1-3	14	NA	CASSGAISGNTIYF	TGTGCCAGCAGTGGCGCAATCTCTGGAAACACCATATATTTT
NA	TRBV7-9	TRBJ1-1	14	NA	CAGGGLKMNTEAFF	TGTGCGGGGGGGGGCCTAAAGATGAACACTGAAGCTTTCTTT
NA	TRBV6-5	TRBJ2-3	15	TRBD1	CASSPRQGGTGTQYF	TGTGCCAGCAGTCCTAGACAGGGGGGCACGGGTACGCAGTATTTT
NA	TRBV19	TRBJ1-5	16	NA	CASSHAGGPSNQPQHF	TGTGCCAGTAGCCATGCGGGGGGCCCTAGCAATCAGCCCCAGCATTTT
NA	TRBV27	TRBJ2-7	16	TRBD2	CASSLSRSGDSYEQYF	TGTGCCAGCAGTTTATCGCGTAGCGGGGACTCCTACGAGCAGTACTTC
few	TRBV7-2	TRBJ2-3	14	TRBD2	CASSQSGEGDTQYF	TGTGCCAGCAGTCAGTCGGGGGAGGGAGATACGCAGTATTTT
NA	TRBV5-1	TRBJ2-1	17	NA	CASSLGRRESSYNEQFF	TGCGCCAGCAGCTTGGGGAGGCGGGAAAGCTCCTACAATGAGCAGTTCTTC
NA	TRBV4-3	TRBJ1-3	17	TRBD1	CASSQNPGTGVGNTIYF	TGCGCCAGCAGCCAAAACCCCGGGACAGGGGTCGGAAACACCATATATTTT
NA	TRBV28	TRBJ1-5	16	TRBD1	CASRGDRGQKGQPQHF	TGTGCCAGCAGGGGGGACAGGGGGCAGAAAGGTCAGCCCCAGCATTTT
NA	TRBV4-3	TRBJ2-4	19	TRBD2	CASSQDAGRAAVAKNIQYF	TGCGCCAGCAGCCAAGATGCCGGGAGGGCTGCCGTAGCCAAAAACATTCAGTACTTC
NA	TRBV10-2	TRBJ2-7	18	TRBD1	CASSESGQGQNGGTEQYF	TGCGCCAGCAGTGAGTCAGGACAGGGACAGAACGGGGGTACCGAGCAGTACTTC
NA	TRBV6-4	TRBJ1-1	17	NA	CASSPRAGFLFDTEAFF	TGTGCCAGCAGTCCCAGGGCAGGGTTCCTTTTCGACACTGAAGCTTTCTTT
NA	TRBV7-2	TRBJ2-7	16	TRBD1	CASSTDRDRGTYEQYF	TGTGCCAGCAGCACAGACCGGGACAGGGGTACCTACGAGCAGTACTTC
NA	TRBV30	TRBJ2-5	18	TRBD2	CAWSAPTRKRESKETQYF	TGTGCCTGGAGTGCACCTACCCGCAAGCGGGAGAGCAAAGAGACCCAGTACTTC
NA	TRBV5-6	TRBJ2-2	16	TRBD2	CASSLRTSGSGGELFF	TGTGCCAGCAGCTTGAGGACTAGCGGGAGCGGCGGGGAGCTGTTTTTT
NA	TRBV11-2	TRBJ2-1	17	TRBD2	CASSLVGGALAGNEQFF	TGTGCCAGCAGCTTAGTGGGGGGGGCACTAGCGGGAAATGAGCAGTTCTTC
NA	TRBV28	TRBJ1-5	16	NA	CASSLGMGQSGQPQHF	TGTGCCAGCAGTTTAGGAATGGGACAAAGCGGCCAGCCCCAGCATTTT
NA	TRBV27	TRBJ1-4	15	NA	CASSPNHSTNEKLFF	TGTGCCAGCAGTCCCAACCACTCAACTAATGAAAAACTGTTTTTT
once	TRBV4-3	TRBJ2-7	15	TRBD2	CASSQEERENGEQYF	TGCGCCAGCAGCCAAGAGGAGCGGGAGAATGGTGAGCAGTACTTC
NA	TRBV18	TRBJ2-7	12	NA	CASSSGTYEQYF	TGTGCCAGCTCATCGGGAACCTACGAGCAGTACTTC
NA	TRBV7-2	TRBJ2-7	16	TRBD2	CASSIWTSGSIHEQYF	TGTGCCAGCAGCATATGGACTAGCGGGAGTATCCACGAGCAGTACTTC
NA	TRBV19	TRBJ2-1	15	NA	CASSIVSRENHEQFF	TGTGCCAGTAGTATAGTTTCGAGGGAGAACCATGAGCAGTTCTTC
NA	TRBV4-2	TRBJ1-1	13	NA	CASSQGHNTEAFF	TGTGCCAGCAGCCAAGGACACAACACTGAAGCTTTCTTT
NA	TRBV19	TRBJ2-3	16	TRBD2	CASSPYDSGREDTQYF	TGTGCCAGTAGTCCCTATGATAGCGGGAGAGAAGATACGCAGTATTTT
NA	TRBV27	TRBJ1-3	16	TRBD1	CASSHDRGESGNTIYF	TGTGCCAGCAGTCACGACAGGGGCGAATCTGGAAACACCATATATTTT
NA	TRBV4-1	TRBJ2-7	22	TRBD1	CASSQINMPGTGWWLANYEQYF	TGCGCCAGCAGCCAAATTAATATGCCTGGGACAGGGTGGTGGCTAGCGAACTACGAGCAGTACTTC
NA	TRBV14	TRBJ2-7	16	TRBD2	CASSPLRAGGAYEQYF	TGTGCCAGCAGCCCTCTCAGGGCGGGAGGCGCCTACGAGCAGTACTTC
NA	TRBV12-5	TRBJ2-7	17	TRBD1	CASGSYNHRDRGYEQYF	TGTGCTAGTGGTTCCTACAACCACCGAGACAGGGGCTACGAGCAGTACTTC